This T cell receptor (beta chain) derives from a study of cytomegalovirus exposure and HLA in healthy donors (dated 2017 in TCRdb). Study-level background: In an earlier analysis of approximately 640 of the donors, about 270 Gb of sequence data and 100 million or so unique TCR beta sequences from 180 million or so T cells were reported. Along with the roughly 670-subject first cohort, a separate validation cohort of around 110 different subjects was used. HLA typing covered class I and class II loci at four-digit resolution. In a later analysis, previously published TCR beta repertoires from 600 to 850 donors were re-analyzed and high-resolution HLA genotyping was added so that TCR occurrence patterns could be studied. An early release covering about 600 HLA-typed donors comprised approximately 290 gigabases of sequencing data and tens of millions of unique TCR sequences. Donor age, sex, ethnicity and CMV serostatus were collected together with the repertoire data. The study used immunosequencing to profile the T cell repertoires of approximately 690 subjects and linked those repertoires to cytomegalovirus serostatus. The aim of the study was to test whether cataloging public T cell receptors could identify signatures of past pathogen exposure. Typing coverage varied by locus: roughly 620-630 donors for A, B, C, DRB1 and DQB1; approximately 500 for DQA1; more than 600 for DPA1; 400 to 480 for DPB1. Of the roughly 410 genotyped donors, roughly 80% were placed in the genetic ancestry cluster associated with self-reported Caucasian donors. Several DR-DQ haplotypes were treated as single units for association and clustering because of strong linkage in the cohort. In a later genetic analysis, genome-wide SNP genotypes for about 55% of the 666 donors were used, and that subset was treated as a discovery cohort. The study combined high-throughput TCR immunosequencing, statistical association of individual TCRs with disease status, and machine learning to predict cytomegalovirus infection status. Every repertoire in the discovery cohort had been generated on one and the same sequencing platform. Among almost 400 genotyped donors of the cohort, an average of about 240,000 unique TCR beta nucleotide sequences were sequenced per donor, approximately 20% of them non-productive. Rather than using new phenotypic data, the later analysis identified candidate immune exposures from TCR beta sequences and from how often those sequences occurred across donors. In an earlier analysis of 587 of the donors, high-throughput TCR beta sequencing was used to judge whether each TCR beta V gene segment behaved as functional or pseudogenic. The research as a whole found: According to a later genetic analysis, donors in an Asian-associated ancestry cluster had fewer N-insertions in productive TCRs than the roughly 670-donor mean. In a later analysis, several top co-occurrence clusters were reported to appear linked to parvovirus B19, influenza, CMV and Epstein-Barr virus. Correlated functional status among segregating V segments might reflect linkage disequilibrium, but an unknown experimental factor could not be ruled out. A further reported finding was that TCR beta sequences accurately predicted the HLA-A and HLA-B alleles for most subjects in the first cohort. An association between a missense DCLRE1C variant and V-gene and J-gene trimming of TCR beta chains was found in a later genetic analysis and replicated in an independent cohort. It was suggested by the authors that the approach could potentially be generalized to other disease states and immunological phenotypes. While some public TCRs were present in many individuals, most TCR sequences turned up only very rarely across donors. The earlier analysis of some 560 of the donors excluded approximately 17 rarely observed V segments, including chromosome 9 orphons, because counts were too low. A group of highly shared sequence variants was considered likely to be a technical artifact of the sequencing pipeline. According to a later analysis, most CMV-associated TCR beta chains appeared to be HLA-restricted, and the HLA associations seemed to be driven largely by CMV exposure. In vitro tests confirmed that a few of the cytomegalovirus-associated TCR beta chains recognize cytomegalovirus antigens. Cytomegalovirus status was reported to be diagnosed by the classifier with high specificity and sensitivity in both the original and validation cohorts. The presence/absence analyses assumed that sequencing depth was roughly uniform across donors, and that assumption may not be true. In a later analysis, around 15,000 TCR beta sequences were associated with specific HLA alleles at a false discovery rate of 0.05. Because some donors lacked HLA typing at each locus, the association tests relied only on the typed subset. For the cohort, immune exposure information was limited to CMV serostatus. Some IMGT-functional V segments, including TRBV6-2 and TRBV6-3, could not be told apart with the 87-base-pair reads, so those segments were excluded. When HLA alleles, especially DR and DQ, strongly co-occurred, TCR associations were difficult to assign to individual alleles. According to a later analysis, TCR association rates differed among HLA loci, with DRB1 alleles showing the most associated TCRs and HLA-C alleles showing the fewest. The study gave a list of 150 to 200 TCR beta chains associated with cytomegalovirus. The cohort was sequenced for TCR beta chains only, and without alpha or paired-chain data the features that could be detected were limited. A later analysis found that HLA-associated TCR beta chains were more clonally expanded and had lower generation probabilities than equally common non-associated chains. Broadly in line with IMGT annotations, most TCR beta V segments showed up in productive rearrangements about 90% or about 30% of the time in an earlier analysis of about 500 of the donors.

A word on this clone: What antigen it recognizes has not been identified. Base quality data are lacking; no much larger clone is found one base away.

Looking up the germline V gene yields CDR1 MNHEY and CDR2 SVGAGI. Deletion took 6 bases off V and 5 bases off J, with a span of 11 bases between the germline ends. The CDR3, from cysteine to phenylalanine, totals 13 residues. CDR3 DNA only is kept here, 39 bases in frame from base 1. The cohort comprised approximately 700 healthy bone marrow donors. At the time of sampling, every cohort member was nominally healthy, though immune exposures that went unrecorded were likely present. The donor was CMV seronegative and was included in the group of over 300 seronegative cohort members. A peripheral blood sample was provided by each donor, and peripheral blood mononuclear cells were used for TCR beta sequencing. The Qiagen DNeasy Blood Extraction Kit was used to extract genomic DNA from the blood cell samples. Receptor libraries were prepared by the immunoSEQ multiplex PCR assay. For the multiplex PCR, a mixture combining 60 forward primers for TCR Vbeta segments and 13 reverse primers for TCR Jbeta segments was used. The CDR3 region of rearranged TCR beta genes was amplified from genomic DNA by a multiplex PCR assay. The amplified TCR beta libraries were sequenced on the Illumina HiSeq System as 87-base-pair reads. The authors' pipeline ran thus. A later analysis counted tens of millions of unique TCR beta chains across the 690 or so repertoires, and about 10 million of these chains were shared by at least two donors. Raw reads were error-corrected and collapsed into unique sequences by a nearest-neighbor algorithm in which closely related sequences were merged to remove PCR and sequencing errors. Alignment of CDR3 sequences to IMGT reference sequences was used to assign V, D and J gene segments. Each retained sequence needed at least a six-nucleotide match to both a V gene segment and a J gene segment. A rearrangement counted as productive if the CDR3 had no stop codons and remained in frame with V and J, and every other rearrangement counted as non-productive. Following IMGT convention, CDR3 was defined as the stretch from the second conserved V-encoded cysteine to the conserved J-encoded phenylalanine. In an earlier analysis of more than 550 of the donors, sequences lacking an unambiguous match to a single V gene segment were excluded. In an earlier analysis of several hundred of the donors, V segments were called functional above 56.7% productive rearrangements and were called segregating when the between-donor standard deviation exceeded 5%. A statistical classification framework was developed to diagnose cytomegalovirus status using the catalog of TCR beta chain sequences. A later analysis assigned V and J genes by comparing TCR nucleotide sequences with IMGT/GENE-DB human TR gene sequences. Using the TCRdist pipeline, a later analysis assigned CDR3 sequences along with most-parsimonious VDJ recombination scenarios. A later analysis defined each TCR beta chain by its CDR3 amino acid sequence plus V-gene family, and excluded reads lacking a unique V-gene family. In a later analysis, several hundred highly shared, low-generation-probability nucleotide sequences were removed to address suspected cross-contamination and a sequencing artifact. In a later analysis, a clonal expansion index for each public chain was calculated from normalized within-repertoire ranks of inferred template counts. In a later analysis, generation probabilities were computed with a VDJ recombination model fitted to out-of-frame rearrangements, and the resulting probabilities were checked against IGoR. Hypergeometric tests were used in a later analysis to score TCR-TCR, TCR-HLA and TCR-CMV co-occurrence, with a repertoire-size bias correction applied to the TCR pairs. A later analysis estimated false discovery rates by permuting HLA or CMV assignments 20 times. A later analysis grouped co-occurring TCRs with DBSCAN, adding TCRdist sequence similarity when clustering within HLA-allele-positive subsets. Repertoires with fewer than 30,000 or more than 120,000 public chains, plus five repertoires with anomalous nucleotide sharing, were excluded from co-occurrence clustering. TCRdb took over this immuneACCESS table, retaining in-frame rearrangements with V and J assigned. Such tables are incomplete; in checked studies, under half of the missing clones stem from an unresolved V gene, and the remainder is unexplained. V, J and clone size reflect that table, while D and trimming were determined from the DNA. This sample comprises under 250,000 clones, over 75% of them detected only once. The ten most abundant clones make up about 2.8% of the sample.

The TCR originated in a woman aged 25 to 39 in good health and CMV-seronegative. Sequencing input: PBMCs. The chain couples TRBV6-5 to TRBJ2-1, and the D gene may be TRBD2, 7 bases matching. CDR3 region: CASRRGGHNEQFF. The nucleotide sequence is TGTGCCAGCAGGCGCGGGGGCCACAATGAGCAGTTCTTC.